This paragraph reports one T cell receptor (beta chain). Its antigen remains unknown. This entry belongs to a study of T cells in localized non-small cell lung cancer. General observations from the study: Adjacent uninvolved lung had the highest clonality, suggesting focused antigen responses.

Per germline, CDR1 LNHDA and CDR2 SQIVND (reference sequence). This CDR3 spans 16 amino acids. The V and J ends lost 3 bases and 0 bases respectively, with 12 bases between them. Repertoires were generated with immunoSEQ multiplex PCR, while TCRdb's copy carries only in-frame clones and drops some. The profile covers approximately 15,000 clones, with more than 70% appearing a single time and roughly a quarter taken by the ten largest. The sequence derives from a female donor older than 55 with stage I squamous cell lung carcinoma. Sample: peripheral blood, taken before any cancer treatment. The V and J genes are TRBV19 and TRBJ1-5; D not certain. The CDR3, as DNA: TGTGCCAGTAGTATTGTGCCGGACTATAGCAATCAGCCCCAGCATTTT. Translating gives CASSIVPDYSNQPQHF.